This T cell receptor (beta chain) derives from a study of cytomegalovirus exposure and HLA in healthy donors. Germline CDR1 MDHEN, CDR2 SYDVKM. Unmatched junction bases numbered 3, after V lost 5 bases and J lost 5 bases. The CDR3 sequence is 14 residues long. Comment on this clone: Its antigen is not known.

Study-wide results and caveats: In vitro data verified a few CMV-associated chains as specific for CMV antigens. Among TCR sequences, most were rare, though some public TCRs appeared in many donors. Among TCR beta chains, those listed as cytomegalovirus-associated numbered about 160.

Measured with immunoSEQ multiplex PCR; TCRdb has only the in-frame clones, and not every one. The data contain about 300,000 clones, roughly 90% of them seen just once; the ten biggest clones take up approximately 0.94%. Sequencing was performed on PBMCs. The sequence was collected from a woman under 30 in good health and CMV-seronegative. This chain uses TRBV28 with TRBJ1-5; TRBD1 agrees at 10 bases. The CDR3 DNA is TGTGCCAGCAGTCTGGGACAGGGGTATCAGCCCCAGCATTTT. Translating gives CASSLGQGYQPQHF.